This is a list of T cell receptor beta chains from one sample in a study of early T cells in non-severe SARS-CoV-2 infection. TCRdb re-derived calls from the 5' RACE reads in MiXCR, one entry per CDR3 protein. Here the sample spans tens of thousands of distinct CDR3 sequences, under 5% being singletons. The sequenced sample consisted of whole blood. Receptors originate from an adult who was a healthcare worker with PCR-confirmed SARS-CoV-2 infection or an uninfected control (not recorded which). Each CDR3 is given with its conserved first and last residue. D genes are given only for firm matches. The size field is filled for only some rows; it gives once, few, many or a size class.

clone_size	v_call	j_call	d_call	cdr3_aa	cdr3_nt
many	TRBV5-1	TRBJ2-3	-	CASSLEGGGHTQYF	TGCGCCAGCAGCTTGGAAGGAGGAGGGCATACGCAGTATTTT
many	TRBV29-1	TRBJ1-2	TRBD1	CSVEEQGEGYTF	TGCAGCGTTGAAGAACAGGGGGAAGGCTACACCTTC
-	TRBV14	TRBJ2-1	TRBD2	CASSPGLVGEQFF	TGTGCCAGCAGCCCGGGACTAGTCGGTGAGCAGTTCTTC
-	TRBV2	TRBJ2-3	TRBD2	CASSGSGTDTQYF	TGTGCCAGTAGCGGGAGTGGCACAGATACGCAGTATTTT
many	TRBV9	TRBJ2-1	TRBD2	CASSPGLADNNEQFF	TGTGCCAGCAGCCCGGGACTAGCCGACAACAATGAGCAGTTCTTC
many	TRBV2	TRBJ1-1	TRBD1	CASSQTGGRGNTEAFF	TGTGCCAGCAGTCAGACAGGGGGCAGGGGGAACACTGAAGCTTTCTTT
many	TRBV10-3	TRBJ2-5	TRBD1	CAIRDRGWETQYF	TGTGCCATCAGGGACAGGGGATGGGAGACCCAGTACTTC
-	TRBV29-1	TRBJ2-5	-	CSVEVRDQETQYF	TGCAGCGTTGAGGTTCGTGACCAAGAGACCCAGTACTTC
many	TRBV12-3/TRBV12-4	TRBJ2-1	-	CASSLRGGGYSSYNEQFF	TGTGCCAGCAGTTTAAGAGGTGGCGGATATAGCTCCTACAATGAGCAGTTCTTC
many	TRBV5-5	TRBJ2-2	TRBD1	CASSPPGTGSTGELFF	TGTGCCAGCAGCCCGCCCGGGACAGGGAGCACCGGGGAGCTGTTTTTT
many	TRBV7-8	TRBJ2-5	-	CASSSLYLDTSQETQYF	TGTGCCAGCAGCTCTCTCTACCTTGATACAAGCCAAGAGACCCAGTACTTC
few	TRBV19	TRBJ2-2	TRBD2	CASSAGGVTGELFF	TGTGCCAGTAGTGCGGGAGGAGTCACCGGGGAGCTGTTTTTT
-	TRBV18	TRBJ1-3	-	CASSPISKGPSLAGNTIYF	TGTGCCAGCTCACCAATTTCCAAGGGCCCGTCACTCGCCGGAAACACCATATATTTT
many	TRBV4-1	TRBJ1-6	TRBD1	CASSLRDRDNSPLHF	TGCGCCAGCAGCCTGCGGGACAGGGATAATTCACCCCTCCACTTT
many	TRBV7-2	TRBJ2-5	-	CASSPSLLTQETQYF	TGTGCCAGCAGCCCCTCCCTTTTGACTCAAGAGACCCAGTACTTC
many	TRBV28	TRBJ2-1	TRBD1	CASSFGTDNEQFF	TGTGCCAGCAGTTTTGGGACAGACAATGAGCAGTTCTTC
many	TRBV5-1	TRBJ2-1	TRBD1	CASSLSGGSYNEQFF	TGCGCCAGCAGCTTGTCAGGGGGCTCCTACAATGAGCAGTTCTTC
medium-sized	TRBV2	TRBJ1-1	-	CASSISGNTEAFF	TGTGCCAGCAGTATATCCGGGAACACTGAAGCTTTCTTT
-	TRBV12-3/TRBV12-4	TRBJ2-6	TRBD1	CASTRTGGAGANVLTF	TGTGCCAGCACCCGGACAGGGGGCGCAGGGGCCAACGTCCTGACTTTC
many	TRBV7-3	TRBJ2-1	-	CASSSSQVRNEQFF	TGTGCCAGCAGCTCAAGTCAGGTTAGGAATGAGCAGTTCTTC
many	TRBV7-2	TRBJ1-5	-	CASSLKFGQPQHF	TGTGCCAGCAGCTTAAAATTTGGTCAGCCCCAGCATTTT
many	TRBV7-2	TRBJ2-3	TRBD2	CASSFAGLAAGDTQYF	TGTGCCAGCAGCTTTGCCGGACTAGCGGCGGGGGATACGCAGTATTTT
many	TRBV6-2/TRBV6-3	TRBJ1-4	TRBD1	CASSGQGEEKLFF	TGTGCCAGCAGCGGACAGGGGGAAGAAAAACTGTTTTTT